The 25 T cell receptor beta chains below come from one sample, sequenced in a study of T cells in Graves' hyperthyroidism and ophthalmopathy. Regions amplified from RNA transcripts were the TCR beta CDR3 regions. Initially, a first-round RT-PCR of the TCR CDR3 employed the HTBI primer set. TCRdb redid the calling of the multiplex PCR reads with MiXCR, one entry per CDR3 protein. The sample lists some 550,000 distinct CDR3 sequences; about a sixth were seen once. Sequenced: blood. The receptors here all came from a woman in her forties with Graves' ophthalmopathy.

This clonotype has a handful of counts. CDR3 in amino acids: CASSHRPGVAMTDTQYF. The DNA for the CDR3 is TGTGCCAGCAGCCACCGACCTGGGGTAGCGATGACAGATACGCAGTATTTT. This chain joins TRBV7-2 and TRBJ2-3, with D maybe TRBD2 (5 bases). This CDR3 region has 17 residues. Germline V CDR1 and CDR2: SGHTA, FQGNSA. V was shortened by 5 bases and J by 3 bases, with 21 bases between the two germline ends.

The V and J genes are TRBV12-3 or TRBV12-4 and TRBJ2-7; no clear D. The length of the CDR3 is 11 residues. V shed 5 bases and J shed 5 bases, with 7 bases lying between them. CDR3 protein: CASSPSDEQYF. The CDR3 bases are TGTGCCAGCAGTCCGTCGGACGAGCAGTACTTC.

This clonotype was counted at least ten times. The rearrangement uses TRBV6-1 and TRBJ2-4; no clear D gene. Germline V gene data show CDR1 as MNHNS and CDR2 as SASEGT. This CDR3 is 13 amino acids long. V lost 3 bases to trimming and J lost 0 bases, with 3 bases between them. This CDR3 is CASSDLAKNIQYF. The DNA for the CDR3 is TGTGCCAGCAGTGATCTAGCCAAAAACATTCAGTACTTC.

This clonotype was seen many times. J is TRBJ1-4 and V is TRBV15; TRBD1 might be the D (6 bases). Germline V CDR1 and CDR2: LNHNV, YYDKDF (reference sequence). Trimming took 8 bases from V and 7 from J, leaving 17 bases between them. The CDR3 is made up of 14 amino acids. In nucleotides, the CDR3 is TGTGCCACCTCCAGCGGGGGCGCCGGTGAAAAACTGTTTTTT. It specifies CATSSGGAGEKLFF.

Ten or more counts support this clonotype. This CDR3 is CASRRTGGMKNEQFF. CDR3 bases: TGCGCCAGCAGGAGGACAGGGGGCATGAAGAATGAGCAGTTCTTC. The chain recombines TRBV5-1 with TRBJ2-1; 11 bases align to TRBD1. CDR1 SGHRS and CDR2 YFSETQ come from the germline V gene. The CDR3 consists of 15 residues. The J segment lost 7 bases and the V segment lost 5 bases, leaving 8 bases of the junction unmatched.

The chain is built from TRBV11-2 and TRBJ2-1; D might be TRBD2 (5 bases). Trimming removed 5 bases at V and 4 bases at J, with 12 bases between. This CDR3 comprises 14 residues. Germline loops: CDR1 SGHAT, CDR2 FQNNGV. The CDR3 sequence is CASSRGSAYNEQFF. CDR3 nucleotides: TGTGCCAGCAGCCGGGGTTCAGCATACAATGAGCAGTTCTTC.

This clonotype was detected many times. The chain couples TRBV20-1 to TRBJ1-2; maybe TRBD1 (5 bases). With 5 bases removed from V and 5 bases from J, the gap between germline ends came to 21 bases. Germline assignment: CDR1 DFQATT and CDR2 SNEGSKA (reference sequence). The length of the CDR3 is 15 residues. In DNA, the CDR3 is TGCAGTGCTGCCGCATCGCAGACAGCAGCATATGGCTACACCTTC. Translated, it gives CSAAASQTAAYGYTF.

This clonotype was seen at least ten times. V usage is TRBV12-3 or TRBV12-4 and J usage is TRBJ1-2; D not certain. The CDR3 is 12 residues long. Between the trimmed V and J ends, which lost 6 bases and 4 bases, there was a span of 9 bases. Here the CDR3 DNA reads TGTGCCAGCAGCCCGGAGGGCTATGGCTACACCTTC. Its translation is CASSPEGYGYTF.

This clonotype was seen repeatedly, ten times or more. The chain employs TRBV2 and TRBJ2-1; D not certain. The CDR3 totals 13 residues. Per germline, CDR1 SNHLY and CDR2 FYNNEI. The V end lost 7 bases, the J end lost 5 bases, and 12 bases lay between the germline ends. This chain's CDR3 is CASTIDRDNEQFF. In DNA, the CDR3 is TGTGCCAGCACTATCGACCGAGACAATGAGCAGTTCTTC.

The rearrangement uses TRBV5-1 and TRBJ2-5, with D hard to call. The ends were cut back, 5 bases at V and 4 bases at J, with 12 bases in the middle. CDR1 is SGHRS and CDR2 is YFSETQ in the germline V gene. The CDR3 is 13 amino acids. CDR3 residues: CASSVYGPETQYF. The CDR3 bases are TGCGCCAGCAGTGTGTATGGCCCAGAGACCCAGTACTTC.

The DNA of the CDR3 is TGCGCCAGCAGCCAAGGGACTATCACCGTCGATGAGCAGTACTTC. Residues: CASSQGTITVDEQYF. This chain connects TRBV5-1 to TRBJ2-7, with 7 bases matching TRBD2. The V gene end was trimmed by 4 bases and the J gene end by 7 bases; junction bases not matched to a gene: 14. The CDR3 runs to 15 residues. CDR1 SGHRS and CDR2 YFSETQ come from the germline V gene.

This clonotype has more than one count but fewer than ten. The CDR3 DNA reads TGTGCCATCAGTGAAACACTAGCTCTCGTACACGAGCAGTACTTC. Its translation: CAISETLALVHEQYF. The chain recombines TRBV10-3 with TRBJ2-7, with D tentatively TRBD2 (6 bases). Trimming stripped 3 bases from V and 5 bases from J, with 17 bases between. The CDR3 consists of 15 residues. The germline V gene encodes CDR1 ENHRY and CDR2 SYGVKD.

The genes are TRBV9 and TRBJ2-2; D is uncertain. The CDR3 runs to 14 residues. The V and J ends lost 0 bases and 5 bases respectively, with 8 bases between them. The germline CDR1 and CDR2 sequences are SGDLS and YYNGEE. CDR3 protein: CASSVVGQTGELFF. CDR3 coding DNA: TGTGCCAGCAGCGTAGTAGGGCAAACCGGGGAGCTGTTTTTT.

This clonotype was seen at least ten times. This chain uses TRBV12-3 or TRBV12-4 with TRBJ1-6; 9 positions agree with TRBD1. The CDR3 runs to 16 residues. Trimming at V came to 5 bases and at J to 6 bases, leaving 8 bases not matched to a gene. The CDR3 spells CASSRLGQGSNSPLHF. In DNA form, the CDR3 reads TGTGCCAGCAGTCGCCTCGGACAGGGGAGTAATTCACCCCTCCACTTT.

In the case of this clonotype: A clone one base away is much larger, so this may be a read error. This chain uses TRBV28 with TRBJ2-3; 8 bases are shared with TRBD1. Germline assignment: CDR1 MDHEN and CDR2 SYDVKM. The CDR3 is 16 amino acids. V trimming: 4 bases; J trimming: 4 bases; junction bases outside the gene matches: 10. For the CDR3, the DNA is TGTGCCAGCAGTTCCCCAGGGGGCGTGAGGGCAGATACGCAGTATTTT. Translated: CASSSPGGVRADTQYF.

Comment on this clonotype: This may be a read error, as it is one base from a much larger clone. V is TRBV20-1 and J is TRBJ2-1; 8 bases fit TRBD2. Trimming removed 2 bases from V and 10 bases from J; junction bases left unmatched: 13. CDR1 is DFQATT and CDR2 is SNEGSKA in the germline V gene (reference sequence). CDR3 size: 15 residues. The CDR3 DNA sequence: TGCAGTGCTAGAAAAGCGGGGGCCCAGGGGAACGAGCAGTTCTTC. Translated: CSARKAGAQGNEQFF.

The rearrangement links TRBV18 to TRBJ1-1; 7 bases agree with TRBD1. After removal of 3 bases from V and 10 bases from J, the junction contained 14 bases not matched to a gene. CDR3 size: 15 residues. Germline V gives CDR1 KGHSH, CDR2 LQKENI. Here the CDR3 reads CASSPTGTATGLAFF. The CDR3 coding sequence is TGTGCCAGCTCACCTACCGGGACAGCGACCGGTTTAGCTTTCTTT.

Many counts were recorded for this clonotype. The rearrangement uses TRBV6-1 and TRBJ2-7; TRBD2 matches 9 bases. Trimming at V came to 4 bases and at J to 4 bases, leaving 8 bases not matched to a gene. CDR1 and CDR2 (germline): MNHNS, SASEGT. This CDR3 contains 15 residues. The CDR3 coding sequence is TGTGCCAGCAGTGTGGAGGGACTAGCAAGTTACGAGCAGTACTTC. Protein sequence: CASSVEGLASYEQYF.

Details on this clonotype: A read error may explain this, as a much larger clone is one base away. CDR3 nucleotide sequence: TGTGCCAGCAGTTCAACTCGCGAGCAGTACTTC. Protein: CASSSTREQYF. The chain links TRBV28 to TRBJ2-7; D call uncertain. Germline V gene data show CDR1 as MDHEN and CDR2 as SYDVKM. V was cut by 4 bases and J by 6 bases, with 7 bases left in between. The CDR3 covers 11 residues.

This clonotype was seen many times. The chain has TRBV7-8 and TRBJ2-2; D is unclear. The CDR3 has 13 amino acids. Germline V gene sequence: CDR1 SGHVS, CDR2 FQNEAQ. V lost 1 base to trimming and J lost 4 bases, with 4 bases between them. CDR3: CASSLELTGELFF. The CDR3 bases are TGTGCCAGCAGCTTAGAACTCACCGGGGAGCTGTTTTTT.

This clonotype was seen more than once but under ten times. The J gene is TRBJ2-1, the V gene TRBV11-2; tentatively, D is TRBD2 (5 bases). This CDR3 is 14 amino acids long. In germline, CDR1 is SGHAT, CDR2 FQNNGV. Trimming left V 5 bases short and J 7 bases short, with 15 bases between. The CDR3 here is CASSPSLLANEQFF. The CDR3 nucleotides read TGTGCCAGCAGCCCATCCCTTCTAGCAAATGAGCAGTTCTTC.

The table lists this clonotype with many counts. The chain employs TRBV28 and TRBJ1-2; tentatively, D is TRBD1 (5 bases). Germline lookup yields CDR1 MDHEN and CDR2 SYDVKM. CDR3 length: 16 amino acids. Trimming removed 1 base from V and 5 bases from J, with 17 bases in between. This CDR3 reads CASSLFGQGGGYGYTF. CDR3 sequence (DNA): TGTGCCAGCAGTTTATTCGGCCAGGGCGGTGGTTATGGCTACACCTTC.

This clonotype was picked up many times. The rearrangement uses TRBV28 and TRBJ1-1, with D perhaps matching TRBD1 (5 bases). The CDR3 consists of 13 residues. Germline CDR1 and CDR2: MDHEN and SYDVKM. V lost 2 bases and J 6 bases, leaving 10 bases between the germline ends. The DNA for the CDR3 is TGTGCCAGCAGTTTAAGGAGGGACGCTGAAGCTTTCTTT. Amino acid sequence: CASSLRRDAEAFF.

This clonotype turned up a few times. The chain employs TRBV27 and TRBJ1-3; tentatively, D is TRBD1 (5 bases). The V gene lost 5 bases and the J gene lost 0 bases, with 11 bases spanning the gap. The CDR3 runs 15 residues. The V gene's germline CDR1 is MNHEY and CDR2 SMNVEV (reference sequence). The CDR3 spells CASSPGLSSGNTIYF. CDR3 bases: TGTGCCAGCAGTCCGGGACTGAGCTCTGGAAACACCATATATTTT.

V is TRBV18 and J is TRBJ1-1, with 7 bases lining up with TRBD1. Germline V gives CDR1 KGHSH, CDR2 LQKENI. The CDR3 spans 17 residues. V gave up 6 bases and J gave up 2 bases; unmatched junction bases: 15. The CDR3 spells CASSPAGGTGANTEAFF. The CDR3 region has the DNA TGTGCCAGCTCCCCCGCCGGTGGAACAGGGGCAAACACTGAAGCTTTCTTT.